A single sample is the source of the 21 T cell receptor beta chains below, sequenced in a study of tumor-infiltrating lymphocytes in primary liver carcinoma. Using a constant-region primer together with ProtoScript II reverse transcriptase, TCR beta cDNA was made from around 500 ng of total RNA. Sequencing libraries for TCR beta derived from three nested multiplex PCR rounds that used slightly modified ARM-PCR. Use of TRBV1-TRBV30 forward primers with a C-beta reverse primer characterized the first two PCR rounds, which lasted about 10 cycles each. TCRdb analysed the multiplex PCR reads with MiXCR anew, one entry per CDR3 protein. The table has some 51,000 distinct CDR3 sequences, 70% to 80% seen once; the top ten hold about 30%. Investigators took RNA and DNA out together from roughly 21-30 mg of unsorted bulk tissue. The sample was liver tumor tissue from sampling region 3. Documented subset: tumor region T3, left-lateral pole. All receptors derive from a man aged 40-50 years with primary liver carcinoma and hepatitis B virus infection.

As regards this clonotype: The CDR3 does not end in the conserved phenylalanine or tryptophan, so this is likely a read error. This chain uses TRBV4-1 with TRBJ1-6; tentatively, D is TRBD1 (5 bases). The CDR3 runs 15 residues. Germline V lookup: CDR1 MGHRA, CDR2 YSYEKL. The CDR3 sequence: CASNQGDQRDSLLHL. The CDR3 DNA follows: TGCGCCAGCAACCAAGGGGATCAGCGCGATTCACTCCTCCACCTT.

A few counts support this clonotype. V usage is TRBV11-2 and J usage is TRBJ2-2, with 8 bases lining up with TRBD2. Germline loops: CDR1 SGHAT, CDR2 FQNNGV. The J segment lost 7 bases and the V segment lost 5 bases, leaving 15 bases of the junction unmatched. This CDR3 region has 17 residues. CDR3 in amino acids: CASSAGLVVSPVGELFF. CDR3 nucleotide sequence: TGTGCCAGCAGCGCGGGACTAGTGGTCTCCCCGGTCGGGGAGCTGTTTTTT.

As to this clonotype: A read error may account for a junction end that differs from germline. The genes are TRBV11-2 and TRBJ1-1, with TRBD1 matching 7 bases. Germline V gives CDR1 SGHAT, CDR2 FQNNGV. The CDR3 contains 15 residues. The CDR3 loop is CAISSLDRPNTEAFF. CDR3 nucleotide sequence: TGTGCCATCAGCTCCCTGGACAGGCCCAACACTGAAGCTTTCTTT.

Remarks on this clonotype: At one of its ends the junction is not consistent with the germline gene, which may arise from a read error. V gene TRBV6-5 combines with J gene TRBJ1-1; D not resolved. This CDR3 is built from 16 residues. CDR1 and CDR2 (germline): MNHEY, SVGAGI. CDR3 region: CATGRRRLRSVTDAFF. DNA of the CDR3: TGTGCCACCGGGAGAAGGCGTTTAAGAAGTGTCACTGATGCTTTCTTT.

This clonotype has a count of ten or more. The chain carries TRBV5-5 and TRBJ2-7, with 11 bases identical to TRBD1. This CDR3 has 15 residues. The trim removed 3 bases at V and 4 bases at J, leaving 6 bases unmatched. Germline V gives CDR1 SGHKS, CDR2 YYEKEE (reference sequence). The CDR3 DNA reads as TGTGCCAGCAGCTGGGCCGGGACAGGGGGTTACGAGCAGTACTTC. Its protein is CASSWAGTGGYEQYF. Full variable domain (missing parts from reference TRBV5-5 and TRBJ2-7): DAGVTQSPTHLIKTRGQQVTLRCSPISGHKSVSWYQQVLGQGPQFIFQYYEKEERGRGNFPDRFSARQFPNYSSELNVNALLLGDSALYLCASSWAGTGGYEQYFGPGTRLTVT.

Many counts were recorded for this clonotype. CDR3 nucleotide sequence: TGCGCCAGCAGCCAAGAGGAGGGCCGCGAGCAGTACTTC. Amino acid sequence: CASSQEEGREQYF. V gene TRBV4-1 combines with J gene TRBJ2-7, with D maybe TRBD2 (6 bases). The CDR3 sequence is 13 residues long. CDR1 and CDR2 (germline): MGHRA, YSYEKL. The germline V and J ends were trimmed by 0 bases and 6 bases, with 9 bases remaining between them.

Turning to this clonotype: The junction and the germline gene differ at one end; a read error may be behind it. The rearrangement joins TRBV28 to TRBJ1-1, with TRBD1 identical over 10 bases. This CDR3 is built from 15 residues. CDR1 and CDR2 (germline): MDHEN, SYDVKM. The CDR3: CASSLGTGVNTEAIF. The CDR3 DNA sequence: TGCGCCAGCAGTTTAGGGACAGGGGTGAACACTGAAGCTATCTTT.

Remarks on this clonotype: Being one base from a much bigger clone, this may be a read error. This chain links TRBV30 with TRBJ2-3; D unresolved. V was shortened by 5 bases and J by 4 bases, with 13 bases between the two germline ends. Germline CDR1 is GTSNPN and CDR2 is SVGIG (reference sequence). There are 13 residues in the CDR3. The CDR3 DNA reads as TGTGCCTGGTGTATCCCGAATTCAGATACGCAGTATTTT. Translating it yields CAWCIPNSDTQYF.

The chain uses TRBV29-1 and TRBJ2-3; the D is unclear. The CDR3 totals 13 residues. V was shortened by 6 bases and J by 2 bases, with 12 bases between the two germline ends. The germline V gene has CDR1 SQVTM and CDR2 ANQGSEA. The DNA for the CDR3 is TGCAGCGTCAACGCAGTAGACACAGATACGCAGTATTTT. Translation: CSVNAVDTDTQYF.

For this clonotype: A much larger clone differs by one base, so this may be a read error. V is TRBV7-9 and J is TRBJ1-5; 9 positions match TRBD1. The CDR3 sequence is 14 residues long. CDR1 is SEHNR and CDR2 is FQNEAQ in the germline V gene (reference sequence). As DNA, the CDR3 is TGTGACAGCAGCTCACAGGGGGCTAATCAGCCCCAGCATTTT. This encodes CDSSSQGANQPQHF.

This clonotype was recorded a few times. The chain employs TRBV6-5 and TRBJ2-1, with D tentatively TRBD2 (5 bases). The CDR3 extends over 15 amino acids. CDR1 is MNHEY, CDR2 SVGAGI, per germline. The germline V and J ends were trimmed by 2 bases and 12 bases, with 20 bases remaining between them. Here the CDR3 reads CASSYGLADSPRQFF. For the CDR3, the DNA is TGTGCCAGCAGTTACGGACTGGCGGACTCCCCACGGCAGTTCTTC.

As concerns this clonotype: This may be a read error: a much more frequent sequence differs by one nucleotide. The chain combines TRBV28 with TRBJ1-1; 8 bases match TRBD1. There are 12 residues in the CDR3. CDR1 and CDR2 from the germline V gene are MDHEN and SYDVKM. The CDR3 sequence: CASSQNRGKALF. The CDR3 DNA sequence: TGTGCCAGCAGTCAAAACAGGGGGAAAGCTTTGTTT.

Concerning this clonotype itself: A much bigger clone sits one base away, suggesting this may be a read error. The chain combines TRBV6-1 with TRBJ1-2; D is ambiguous. CDR1 is MNHNS and CDR2 is SASEGT in the germline V gene. The CDR3 covers 10 residues. This CDR3 reads CDSSDGRCTF. The CDR3 DNA reads TGTGACAGCAGTGATGGTCGCTGCACCTTC.

The chain uses TRBV4-1 and TRBJ2-1, with D perhaps given as TRBD1 or TRBD2 (5 bases each). V was trimmed by 8 bases and J by 2 bases, leaving 13 bases between them. Germline loops: CDR1 MGHRA, CDR2 YSYEKL. The CDR3 covers 14 residues. CDR3 loop: CASDQGVTYNEQFF. DNA for the CDR3: TGCGCCAGCGACCAGGGAGTAACCTACAATGAGCAGTTCTTC.

For this clonotype: One base away lies a much larger clone, so this may be a sequencing read error. The genes are TRBV9 and TRBJ2-7; 7 bases fit TRBD1. V shed 4 bases, J shed 6 bases, and the junction held 10 bases outside the gene matches. Per the germline V gene, CDR1 is SGDLS and CDR2 is YYNGEE. This CDR3 region has 14 residues. CDR3 loop: CASSPTGQSGEQYF. The CDR3 coding sequence is TGTGCCAGCAGCCCGACGGGACAGAGTGGCGAGCAGTACTTC. Filled out from reference TRBV9 and TRBJ2-7, the complete variable domain reads DSGVTQTPKHLITATGQRVTLRCSPRSGDLSVYWYQQSLDQGLQFLIQYYNGEERAKGNILERFSAQQFPDLHSELNLSSLELGDSALYFCASSPTGQSGEQYFGPGTRLTVT.

On this clonotype itself: Sequence at one end of the junction differs from germline and may be a read error. This rearrangement joins TRBV7-8 to TRBJ1-1; D gene uncertain. CDR1 SGHVS and CDR2 FQNEAQ come from the germline V gene. This CDR3 spans 13 amino acids. The CDR3 bases are TGTGCCAGCAGCTTGGCGGTGACAACTGAAGTTTTCTTT. This gives the protein CASSLAVTTEVFF. The full variable domain, with the rest looked up from reference TRBV7-8 and TRBJ1-1, is GAGVSQSPRYKVAKRGQDVALRCDPISGHVSLFWYQQALGQGPEFLTYFQNEAQLDKSGLPSDRFFAERPEGSVSTLKIQRTQQEDSAVYLCASSLAVTTEVFFGQGTRLTVV.

In regard to this clonotype: Being one base from a much bigger clone, this may be a read error. The V gene is TRBV28, the J gene TRBJ2-1; TRBD2 aligns across 14 bases. The CDR3 is 15 residues long. The germline CDR1 and CDR2 sequences are MDHEN and SYDVKM. The J segment lost 8 bases and the V segment lost 10 bases, leaving 10 bases of the junction unmatched. The CDR3 loop is CAISRGTSGSHEQFF. For the CDR3, the DNA is TGTGCCATCAGCCGAGGGACTAGCGGGAGCCATGAGCAGTTCTTC.

Worth noting for this clonotype: The conserved phenylalanine or tryptophan normally closing the CDR3 is absent here, so this likely arose from a read error. The J gene is TRBJ1-5, the V gene TRBV13; 8 positions agree with TRBD1. Germline V gene lookup returns CDR1 PRHDT and CDR2 FYEKMQ (reference sequence). The CDR3 extends over 14 amino acids. CDR3: CASSLGDRDQAQHL. DNA for the CDR3: TGTGCCAGCAGCTTAGGGGACAGGGATCAGGCCCAGCATCTT.

This clonotype was detected once. One junction end does not reproduce the germline sequence, and a read error may be involved. The J gene is TRBJ1-2, the V gene TRBV10-2; 11 bases map to TRBD1. The V gene's germline CDR1 is WSHSY and CDR2 SAAADI. The CDR3 has 15 residues. This chain's CDR3 is CASSDWTGGLVGYSF. CDR3 DNA sequence: TGCGCCAGCAGTGATTGGACAGGGGGCCTTGTTGGCTACTCCTTC.

To note about this clonotype: Possible read error: a much larger clone is one base away. V is TRBV7-9 and J is TRBJ2-3; D tentatively fits TRBD1 or TRBD2 (5 bases each). CDR1 is SEHNR, CDR2 FQNEAQ, per germline (reference sequence). The CDR3 is 16 residues long. The ends were cut back, 7 bases at V and 2 bases at J, with 19 bases in the middle. The DNA of the CDR3 is TGTGCCAGCATGTCCGGTGGGACCGAAGTCACAGATACGCAGTATTTT. Its protein is CASMSGGTEVTDTQYF.

Remarks on this clonotype: A read error may explain this, as a much larger clone is one base away. The J gene is TRBJ2-7, the V gene TRBV7-9, with TRBD2 identical over 8 bases. In germline, CDR1 is SEHNR, CDR2 FQNEAQ (reference sequence). The length of the CDR3 is 15 residues. The CDR3, as DNA: TGTGCCAGCAGCTTAATCGGAGCGGGAGAATACGAGGAGTACTTC. Residues: CASSLIGAGEYEEYF.